This TCR beta chain appears in the sequencing data of a study of blood T cell repertoires in COVID-19. Overall study context: Samples came from the United States, Italy and Spain, spanning acute and convalescent COVID-19. Sources were T cells, B-cell-depleted T cells, or PBMCs; the material itself was cDNA or gDNA.

Researchers sorted participants into cohorts using their self-reported clinical history. Generated by immunoSEQ multiplex PCR, the TCRdb table keeps only in-frame clones and is missing some. This table holds about 330,000 clones, around 87% found once. The germline CDR1 and CDR2 sequences are MGHRA and YSYEKL. V was pared by 7 bases and J by 2 bases, with 24 bases between. This CDR3 is 18 amino acids long. Sequenced material: PBMCs or T cells enriched from blood (not recorded which). V gene TRBV4-1 combines with J gene TRBJ2-1, with a tentative D call TRBD2 (5 bases). The receptor's source is a woman aged 25 to 39 who had recovered from COVID-19. The CDR3 sequence: CASTPHPLEAGPYNEQFF. DNA for the CDR3: TGCGCCAGCACACCTCACCCTCTGGAGGCAGGCCCCTACAATGAGCAGTTCTTC.